These T cell receptor beta chains were read from a single sample in a study of T cell changes during pregnancy in multiple sclerosis. The protocol was immunoSEQ multiplex PCR, while the TCRdb copy is restricted to in-frame clones and leaves out a portion. The sample has around 39,000 clones, about 90% seen once. Specimen: CD8+ T cells from peripheral blood mononuclear cells, collected before pregnancy. All receptors come from a female donor with multiple sclerosis, enrolled in a pregnancy study. Both conserved end residues are part of each CDR3. Each record gives: clone size, J gene, D gene, V gene, CDR3 protein, CDR3 DNA. D genes are given only for firm matches. Where a row states a size, it is once, few, many or the class of an expanded clone; other rows omit it.

clone_size: NA
j_call: TRBJ1-1
d_call: NA
v_call: TRBV21-1
cdr3_aa: CASSECQGVTEAFF
cdr3_nt: TGTGCCAGCAGCGAATGTCAAGGGGTCACTGAAGCTTTCTTT

clone_size: NA
j_call: TRBJ2-7
d_call: TRBD2
v_call: TRBV2
cdr3_aa: CASMGAGVQYF
cdr3_nt: TGTGCCAGCATGGGAGCGGGAGTGCAGTACTTC

clone_size: NA
j_call: TRBJ2-1
d_call: TRBD2
v_call: TRBV9
cdr3_aa: CASSHTRTSAYNEQFF
cdr3_nt: TGTGCCAGCAGTCACACCCGGACTAGCGCCTACAATGAGCAGTTCTTC

clone_size: NA
j_call: TRBJ2-7
d_call: NA
v_call: TRBV7-6
cdr3_aa: CASGSGRSEQYF
cdr3_nt: TGTGCCAGCGGGTCAGGGAGGAGCGAGCAGTACTTC

clone_size: NA
j_call: TRBJ2-1
d_call: TRBD2
v_call: TRBV28
cdr3_aa: CASSGTSGQYNEQFF
cdr3_nt: TGTGCCAGCAGTGGGACTAGCGGACAATACAATGAGCAGTTCTTC

clone_size: once
j_call: TRBJ1-2
d_call: NA
v_call: TRBV25-1
cdr3_aa: CASSEGIGYGYTF
cdr3_nt: TGTGCCAGCAGTGAGGGCATCGGCTATGGCTACACCTTC

clone_size: NA
j_call: TRBJ1-4
d_call: TRBD1
v_call: TRBV15
cdr3_aa: CATRTGRNEKLFF
cdr3_nt: TGTGCCACCCGGACAGGGAGAAATGAAAAACTGTTTTTT

clone_size: NA
j_call: TRBJ2-7
d_call: TRBD1
v_call: TRBV7-9
cdr3_aa: CASRSGDRPYEQYF
cdr3_nt: TGTGCCAGCAGGTCCGGGGACAGACCCTACGAGCAGTACTTC

clone_size: NA
j_call: TRBJ1-4
d_call: TRBD1
v_call: TRBV5-1
cdr3_aa: CASSLVWTGLTNEKLFF
cdr3_nt: TGCGCCAGCAGCTTGGTGTGGACAGGTCTAACTAATGAAAAACTGTTTTTT

clone_size: NA
j_call: TRBJ1-3
d_call: NA
v_call: TRBV5-6
cdr3_aa: CASSPSGTRYGNTIYF
cdr3_nt: TGTGCCAGCAGCCCCTCCGGGACAAGATATGGAAACACCATATATTTT

clone_size: NA
j_call: TRBJ1-6
d_call: NA
v_call: TRBV5-1
cdr3_aa: CASSSVDGAGSPLHF
cdr3_nt: TGCGCCAGCAGCTCCGTGGACGGAGCGGGTTCTCCCCTCCACTTT

clone_size: NA
j_call: TRBJ1-2
d_call: NA
v_call: TRBV2
cdr3_aa: CASREGYGYTF
cdr3_nt: TGTGCCAGCAGGGAGGGGTATGGCTACACCTTC

clone_size: NA
j_call: TRBJ2-5
d_call: NA
v_call: TRBV4-1
cdr3_aa: CASSQVLAQETQYF
cdr3_nt: TGCGCCAGCAGCCAAGTCTTAGCCCAAGAGACCCAGTACTTC

clone_size: NA
j_call: TRBJ2-7
d_call: TRBD2
v_call: TRBV23-1
cdr3_aa: CASSQFGKLAGDEQYF
cdr3_nt: TGCGCCAGCAGTCAATTCGGGAAACTAGCGGGAGACGAGCAGTACTTC

clone_size: NA
j_call: TRBJ2-1
d_call: NA
v_call: TRBV9
cdr3_aa: CASSGRTGKMGNEQFF
cdr3_nt: TGTGCCAGCAGCGGACGAACAGGGAAAATGGGCAATGAGCAGTTCTTC

clone_size: NA
j_call: TRBJ1-1
d_call: NA
v_call: TRBV29-1
cdr3_aa: CSAVPYRTNTEAFF
cdr3_nt: TGCAGCGCTGTACCCTACAGGACCAACACTGAAGCTTTCTTT

clone_size: NA
j_call: TRBJ2-7
d_call: TRBD1
v_call: TRBV7-2
cdr3_aa: CASSDFSVGTAYEQYF
cdr3_nt: TGTGCCAGCAGCGACTTTAGTGTCGGGACAGCCTACGAGCAGTACTTC

clone_size: NA
j_call: TRBJ2-1
d_call: TRBD1
v_call: TRBV2
cdr3_aa: CASRGWTGSADEQFF
cdr3_nt: TGTGCCAGCAGGGGCTGGACAGGGTCGGCGGATGAGCAGTTCTTC

clone_size: NA
j_call: TRBJ2-3
d_call: TRBD1
v_call: TRBV2
cdr3_aa: CASTQGQGSTDTQYF
cdr3_nt: TGTGCCAGCACCCAAGGACAGGGAAGCACAGATACGCAGTATTTT

clone_size: NA
j_call: TRBJ2-5
d_call: TRBD1
v_call: TRBV27
cdr3_aa: CASRGRDRDETQYF
cdr3_nt: TGTGCCAGCAGAGGCCGGGACAGGGATGAGACCCAGTACTTC

clone_size: NA
j_call: TRBJ1-5
d_call: NA
v_call: TRBV6-1
cdr3_aa: CASSEAATDNQPQHF
cdr3_nt: TGTGCCAGCAGCGAGGCTGCCACCGACAATCAGCCCCAGCATTTT

clone_size: NA
j_call: TRBJ2-3
d_call: NA
v_call: TRBV27
cdr3_aa: CASRGDPMDTQYF
cdr3_nt: TGTGCCAGCAGGGGAGACCCGATGGATACGCAGTATTTT

clone_size: NA
j_call: TRBJ1-2
d_call: TRBD1
v_call: TRBV10-3
cdr3_aa: CAISESLAGTGVNYGYTF
cdr3_nt: TGTGCCATCAGTGAGTCCTTGGCCGGGACAGGGGTAAACTATGGCTACACCTTC

clone_size: NA
j_call: TRBJ2-1
d_call: TRBD2
v_call: TRBV4-2
cdr3_aa: CASSPTSGFFNEQFF
cdr3_nt: TGTGCCAGCAGCCCGACTAGCGGGTTCTTTAATGAGCAGTTCTTC

clone_size: NA
j_call: TRBJ1-1
d_call: NA
v_call: TRBV4-1
cdr3_aa: CASSHLGGLGTEAFF
cdr3_nt: TGCGCCAGCAGCCATTTGGGGGGGCTTGGCACTGAAGCTTTCTTT

clone_size: NA
j_call: TRBJ2-3
d_call: NA
v_call: TRBV27
cdr3_aa: CASSFRSPVTDTQYF
cdr3_nt: TGTGCCAGCAGTTTTCGAAGTCCGGTCACAGATACGCAGTATTTT

clone_size: NA
j_call: TRBJ1-2
d_call: TRBD1
v_call: TRBV27
cdr3_aa: CASRPWGDRANDYGYTF
cdr3_nt: TGTGCCAGCCGACCCTGGGGGGACAGGGCAAATGACTATGGCTACACCTTC

clone_size: NA
j_call: TRBJ2-5
d_call: NA
v_call: TRBV27
cdr3_aa: CASSLTRIEETQYF
cdr3_nt: TGTGCCAGCAGTTTAACCAGGATAGAAGAGACCCAGTACTTC

clone_size: once
j_call: TRBJ1-3
d_call: NA
v_call: TRBV14
cdr3_aa: CASSQVQGLGNTIYF
cdr3_nt: TGTGCCAGCAGCCAAGTCCAGGGATTGGGAAACACCATATATTTT

clone_size: NA
j_call: TRBJ2-7
d_call: NA
v_call: TRBV7-2
cdr3_aa: CASSPQGGTYEQYF
cdr3_nt: TGTGCCAGCAGCCCTCAGGGGGGAACCTACGAGCAGTACTTC

clone_size: medium-sized
j_call: TRBJ2-7
d_call: TRBD1
v_call: TRBV7-6
cdr3_aa: CASSLGAGGNEQYF
cdr3_nt: TGTGCCAGCAGCTTAGGGGCAGGGGGTAACGAGCAGTACTTC

clone_size: NA
j_call: TRBJ2-1
d_call: NA
v_call: TRBV6-5
cdr3_aa: CASSRRLDSYNEQFF
cdr3_nt: TGTGCCAGCAGCCGGAGACTAGACTCCTACAATGAGCAGTTCTTC

clone_size: NA
j_call: TRBJ1-6
d_call: TRBD1
v_call: TRBV9
cdr3_aa: CASSGTGGSSPLHF
cdr3_nt: TGTGCCAGCAGCGGTACAGGGGGGAGTTCACCCCTCCACTTT

clone_size: NA
j_call: TRBJ2-1
d_call: TRBD2
v_call: TRBV9
cdr3_aa: CASSVRALAGGSSYNEQFF
cdr3_nt: TGTGCCAGCAGCGTTAGAGCCCTAGCGGGAGGGAGCTCCTACAATGAGCAGTTCTTC

clone_size: once
j_call: TRBJ1-1
d_call: TRBD1
v_call: TRBV10-2
cdr3_aa: CASREDRGNTEAFF
cdr3_nt: TGCGCCAGCAGGGAAGACAGGGGGAACACTGAAGCTTTCTTT

clone_size: NA
j_call: TRBJ2-7
d_call: TRBD1
v_call: TRBV19
cdr3_aa: CATNDRGSPYEQYF
cdr3_nt: TGTGCCACCAACGACAGGGGGAGTCCCTACGAGCAGTACTTC

clone_size: NA
j_call: TRBJ2-1
d_call: TRBD2
v_call: TRBV6-5
cdr3_aa: CASTWGLAGGNEQFF
cdr3_nt: TGTGCCAGCACCTGGGGACTAGCGGGAGGGAATGAGCAGTTCTTC

clone_size: NA
j_call: TRBJ1-5
d_call: TRBD1
v_call: TRBV4-2
cdr3_aa: CASSPAGGSNQPQHF
cdr3_nt: TGTGCCAGCAGCCCCGCAGGGGGTAGCAATCAGCCCCAGCATTTT

clone_size: once
j_call: TRBJ1-1
d_call: NA
v_call: TRBV6-5
cdr3_aa: CASSYGGPEAFF
cdr3_nt: TGTGCCAGCAGTTACGGGGGCCCTGAAGCTTTCTTT

clone_size: NA
j_call: TRBJ2-5
d_call: NA
v_call: TRBV27
cdr3_aa: CASRRAETQYF
cdr3_nt: TGTGCCAGCCGGAGGGCGGAGACCCAGTACTTC

clone_size: NA
j_call: TRBJ2-7
d_call: TRBD1
v_call: TRBV7-9
cdr3_aa: CASSLPRDSSYEQYF
cdr3_nt: TGTGCCAGCAGCTTACCCCGGGACAGCTCCTACGAGCAGTACTTC

clone_size: NA
j_call: TRBJ2-1
d_call: NA
v_call: TRBV30
cdr3_aa: CAWSVFPSSYNEQFF
cdr3_nt: TGTGCCTGGAGTGTTTTTCCGAGCTCCTACAATGAGCAGTTCTTC

clone_size: NA
j_call: TRBJ1-2
d_call: NA
v_call: TRBV9
cdr3_aa: CATTGPSGYTF
cdr3_nt: TGTGCCACCACAGGGCCGTCTGGCTACACCTTC

clone_size: NA
j_call: TRBJ1-1
d_call: NA
v_call: TRBV2
cdr3_aa: CAPVAGMNTEAFF
cdr3_nt: TGTGCCCCGGTTGCGGGCATGAACACTGAAGCTTTCTTT

clone_size: NA
j_call: TRBJ2-3
d_call: NA
v_call: TRBV5-5
cdr3_aa: CASSLPEAGRVTDTQYF
cdr3_nt: TGTGCCAGCAGCCTTCCCGAGGCGGGACGTGTCACAGATACGCAGTATTTT

clone_size: NA
j_call: TRBJ2-1
d_call: TRBD1
v_call: TRBV25-1
cdr3_aa: CASSETGRRNEQFF
cdr3_nt: TGTGCCAGCAGTGAGACAGGGCGGAGAAATGAGCAGTTCTTC

clone_size: NA
j_call: TRBJ1-4
d_call: TRBD1
v_call: TRBV5-6
cdr3_aa: CASSLGQGPNFFHMGLFF
cdr3_nt: TGTGCCAGCAGCCTCGGACAGGGGCCGAACTTCTTCCATATGGGACTGTTTTTT

clone_size: NA
j_call: TRBJ1-4
d_call: TRBD1
v_call: TRBV5-5
cdr3_aa: CANSLSGQGREKLFF
cdr3_nt: TGTGCCAACAGCTTATCGGGACAGGGTCGTGAAAAACTGTTTTTT

clone_size: once
j_call: TRBJ1-1
d_call: NA
v_call: TRBV5-1
cdr3_aa: CASSRGGNTEAFF
cdr3_nt: TGCGCCAGCAGTCGGGGGGGTAACACTGAAGCTTTCTTT

clone_size: NA
j_call: TRBJ2-1
d_call: NA
v_call: TRBV18
cdr3_aa: CASSPSSDEQFF
cdr3_nt: TGTGCCAGCTCACCATCCAGCGATGAGCAGTTCTTC

clone_size: NA
j_call: TRBJ2-1
d_call: TRBD1
v_call: TRBV27
cdr3_aa: CASSQGATYNEQFF
cdr3_nt: TGTGCCAGCAGCCAGGGGGCAACCTACAATGAGCAGTTCTTC